These T cell receptor beta chains were read from a single sample in a study of T cell changes during pregnancy in multiple sclerosis. TCRdb keeps only in-frame clones here, not all; method: immunoSEQ multiplex PCR. The sample shows under 150,000 clones, around 97% of them seen only once. The input for sequencing was peripheral blood, taken after pregnancy. Receptor source: a female donor with multiple sclerosis, enrolled in a pregnancy study. The CDR3 runs from the conserved cysteine through the conserved F or W. Each record gives: clone size, D gene, V gene, J gene, CDR3 DNA, CDR3 protein. The D gene is left open where the match is weak. Size tells how often a clone was seen (once, few, many) or the class of an expanded clone, and some rows leave it out.

abundance: once; d_gene: TRBD2; v_gene: TRBV7-9; j_gene: TRBJ2-1; CDR3nt: TGTGCCAGCAGCACTCCGGGACTACAATACAATGAGCAGTTCTTC; CDR3aa: CASSTPGLQYNEQFF
abundance: -; d_gene: TRBD1; v_gene: TRBV30; j_gene: TRBJ2-7; CDR3nt: TGTGCCTGGACGCCTCCCGGGACAGGGAACTACGAGCAGTACTTC; CDR3aa: CAWTPPGTGNYEQYF
abundance: -; d_gene: TRBD2; v_gene: TRBV11-2; j_gene: TRBJ2-3; CDR3nt: TGTGCCAGCAGCTTAGATCCGGGACTAACCACAGATACGCAGTATTTT; CDR3aa: CASSLDPGLTTDTQYF
abundance: -; d_gene: TRBD1; v_gene: TRBV2; j_gene: TRBJ2-7; CDR3nt: TGTGCCTGTAGACCGACAGGGTACCGCTACGAGCAGTACTTC; CDR3aa: CACRPTGYRYEQYF
abundance: -; d_gene: TRBD2; v_gene: TRBV4-2; j_gene: TRBJ2-1; CDR3nt: TGTGCCAGCAGCCAACCCTTAGCGGGAGCCGGCAATGAGCAGTTCTTC; CDR3aa: CASSQPLAGAGNEQFF
abundance: -; d_gene: -; v_gene: TRBV7-9; j_gene: TRBJ1-1; CDR3nt: TGTGCCAGCAGCTTGGGGGGTTTCACTGAAGCTTTCTTT; CDR3aa: CASSLGGFTEAFF
abundance: -; d_gene: -; v_gene: TRBV6-5; j_gene: TRBJ1-1; CDR3nt: TGTGCCACCTTCCCAGCGACAGGCAAGAACACTGAAGCTTTCTTT; CDR3aa: CATFPATGKNTEAFF
abundance: -; d_gene: -; v_gene: TRBV28; j_gene: TRBJ1-5; CDR3nt: TGTGCCAGCTGCCCCTACAGCAATCAGCCCCAGCATTTT; CDR3aa: CASCPYSNQPQHF
abundance: -; d_gene: -; v_gene: TRBV19; j_gene: TRBJ2-5; CDR3nt: TGTGCCAGTAGTCTGGCCGCCATCCAAGAGACCCAGTACTTC; CDR3aa: CASSLAAIQETQYF
abundance: -; d_gene: -; v_gene: TRBV13; j_gene: TRBJ2-1; CDR3nt: TGTGCCAGCAGCTCCGAGGGAGAGGTCTACAATGAGCAGTTCTTC; CDR3aa: CASSSEGEVYNEQFF
abundance: -; d_gene: TRBD2; v_gene: TRBV27; j_gene: TRBJ2-7; CDR3nt: TGTGCCAGCAGTCCCATAACCGGGACTATCTACGAGCAGTACTTC; CDR3aa: CASSPITGTIYEQYF
abundance: -; d_gene: TRBD1; v_gene: TRBV18; j_gene: TRBJ2-1; CDR3nt: TGTGCCAGCTCACCACATAGGGACAGTGAGCAGTTCTTC; CDR3aa: CASSPHRDSEQFF
abundance: -; d_gene: TRBD1; v_gene: TRBV28; j_gene: TRBJ1-5; CDR3nt: TGTGCCAGCAGTCGACCGGGACAGAGAAAATATAGCAATCAGCCCCAGCATTTT; CDR3aa: CASSRPGQRKYSNQPQHF
abundance: once; d_gene: -; v_gene: TRBV5-4; j_gene: TRBJ2-1; CDR3nt: TGTGCCAGCAGCTTCTATGTGGGGAGTACCTACAATGAGCAGTTCTTC; CDR3aa: CASSFYVGSTYNEQFF
abundance: -; d_gene: TRBD2; v_gene: TRBV7-9; j_gene: TRBJ2-5; CDR3nt: TGTGCCAGCAGCCGGACAGCGGGAGTGGGACAAGAGACCCAGTACTTC; CDR3aa: CASSRTAGVGQETQYF
abundance: -; d_gene: TRBD1; v_gene: TRBV30; j_gene: TRBJ2-4; CDR3nt: TGTGCCTGGAGTGTCAGGGGGAGACGGAACATTCAGTACTTC; CDR3aa: CAWSVRGRRNIQYF
abundance: -; d_gene: TRBD1; v_gene: TRBV25-1; j_gene: TRBJ2-7; CDR3nt: TGTGCCAGCAGTGAATCTCAGGGCAGGGGGCAGGTGCAGTACTTC; CDR3aa: CASSESQGRGQVQYF
abundance: -; d_gene: TRBD2; v_gene: TRBV14; j_gene: TRBJ2-1; CDR3nt: TGTGCCAGCACCAAACTAGCGGAGAGCTCCTACAATGAGCAGTTCTTC; CDR3aa: CASTKLAESSYNEQFF
abundance: -; d_gene: -; v_gene: TRBV27; j_gene: TRBJ2-7; CDR3nt: TGTGCCAGCAGCCTTGGCAGGGGGGTCTACGAGCAGTACTTC; CDR3aa: CASSLGRGVYEQYF
abundance: -; d_gene: -; v_gene: TRBV5-5; j_gene: TRBJ1-2; CDR3nt: TGTGCCAGCAGCACGGACACCACTAACTATGGCTACACCTTC; CDR3aa: CASSTDTTNYGYTF
abundance: few; d_gene: TRBD2; v_gene: TRBV28; j_gene: TRBJ2-1; CDR3nt: TGTGCCAGCCTAGCGGGAGAGTCCTACAATGAGCAGTTCTTC; CDR3aa: CASLAGESYNEQFF
abundance: -; d_gene: -; v_gene: TRBV10-3; j_gene: TRBJ2-7; CDR3nt: TGTGCCATCAGTGGAGAATCGGGACACCCAGTGAGGCAGTACTTC; CDR3aa: CAISGESGHPVRQYF
abundance: -; d_gene: TRBD2; v_gene: TRBV7-2; j_gene: TRBJ2-7; CDR3nt: TGTGCCAGCAGCCGTGGACTAGCGGGCTACGAGCAGTACTTC; CDR3aa: CASSRGLAGYEQYF
abundance: -; d_gene: TRBD2; v_gene: TRBV28; j_gene: TRBJ2-2; CDR3nt: TGTGCCAGCAGTTTATTTCCCCTACTAGCGGGAGAAAACGGGGAGCTGTTTTTT; CDR3aa: CASSLFPLLAGENGELFF
abundance: -; d_gene: TRBD2; v_gene: TRBV28; j_gene: TRBJ2-7; CDR3nt: TGTGCCAGCAGTTTAACCGAACTAGCGGGCGGCTACGAGCAGTACTTC; CDR3aa: CASSLTELAGGYEQYF
abundance: -; d_gene: -; v_gene: TRBV6-6; j_gene: TRBJ1-1; CDR3nt: TGTGCCAGCAGTGTTAACGGGGGCACTGAAGCTTTCTTT; CDR3aa: CASSVNGGTEAFF
abundance: -; d_gene: TRBD2; v_gene: TRBV4-3; j_gene: TRBJ2-7; CDR3nt: TGCGCCAGCAGCCAAGCTGGGGGGCTAGCGGGAGATCTTTACGAGCAGTACTTC; CDR3aa: CASSQAGGLAGDLYEQYF
abundance: -; d_gene: -; v_gene: TRBV2; j_gene: TRBJ1-5; CDR3nt: TGTGCCAGCAAGGTAGGGGGCAATCAGCCCCAGCATTTT; CDR3aa: CASKVGGNQPQHF
abundance: -; d_gene: TRBD2; v_gene: TRBV5-5; j_gene: TRBJ2-3; CDR3nt: TGTGCCAGCAGCTCCGTTTCTAGCGGGAACACAGATACGCAGTATTTT; CDR3aa: CASSSVSSGNTDTQYF
abundance: -; d_gene: -; v_gene: TRBV7-2; j_gene: TRBJ2-7; CDR3nt: TGTGCCAGCAGCTTAGAGTTGAGATACGAGCAGTACTTC; CDR3aa: CASSLELRYEQYF
abundance: -; d_gene: TRBD1; v_gene: TRBV28; j_gene: TRBJ1-2; CDR3nt: TGTGCCAGCAGTTGGGACAGGACAAACTATGGCTACACCTTC; CDR3aa: CASSWDRTNYGYTF
abundance: once; d_gene: TRBD2; v_gene: TRBV6-1; j_gene: TRBJ2-7; CDR3nt: TGTGCCAGCAGTGAAAGGGCTAGCGGGAGGGCCGGGGAGCAGTACTTC; CDR3aa: CASSERASGRAGEQYF
abundance: -; d_gene: -; v_gene: TRBV7-2; j_gene: TRBJ2-3; CDR3nt: TGTGCCAGCAGCCCAACCCCGAGTCGCACAGATACGCAGTATTTT; CDR3aa: CASSPTPSRTDTQYF
abundance: -; d_gene: -; v_gene: TRBV28; j_gene: TRBJ1-1; CDR3nt: TGTGCCAGCAGTTTAATAGGCGGGAACACTGAAGCTTTCTTT; CDR3aa: CASSLIGGNTEAFF
abundance: -; d_gene: -; v_gene: TRBV5-1; j_gene: TRBJ2-7; CDR3nt: TGCGCCAGCAGCTTGCGAGGGACTGCCCCCTACGAGCAGTACTTC; CDR3aa: CASSLRGTAPYEQYF
abundance: -; d_gene: TRBD1; v_gene: TRBV28; j_gene: TRBJ2-2; CDR3nt: TGTGCCAGCAGCCATTACAGGGGTTACACCGGGGAGCTGTTTTTT; CDR3aa: CASSHYRGYTGELFF
abundance: -; d_gene: -; v_gene: TRBV27; j_gene: TRBJ2-7; CDR3nt: TGTGCCAGCAGTTTATTACTCGGGTCACACGAGCAGTACTTC; CDR3aa: CASSLLLGSHEQYF
abundance: -; d_gene: TRBD2; v_gene: TRBV11-2; j_gene: TRBJ2-6; CDR3nt: TGTGCCAGCAGCTTAGGTCCTAGCGGGAGCGGGGCTGGGGCCAACGTCCTGACTTTC; CDR3aa: CASSLGPSGSGAGANVLTF
abundance: -; d_gene: -; v_gene: TRBV6-6; j_gene: TRBJ1-5; CDR3nt: TGTGCCAGCTCGGGGGACAATCAGCCCCAGCATTTT; CDR3aa: CASSGDNQPQHF
abundance: -; d_gene: -; v_gene: TRBV9; j_gene: TRBJ1-4; CDR3nt: TGTGCCAGCAGCCCGTCAGGCTCAACTAATGAAAAACTGTTTTTT; CDR3aa: CASSPSGSTNEKLFF
abundance: once; d_gene: TRBD1; v_gene: TRBV6-5; j_gene: TRBJ2-1; CDR3nt: TGTGCCAGCAGTTACAAGACAGGGGGCTTTATGAATGAGCAGTTCTTC; CDR3aa: CASSYKTGGFMNEQFF
abundance: -; d_gene: -; v_gene: TRBV19; j_gene: TRBJ1-1; CDR3nt: TGTGCCAGTAGTATAGGTACGGTCACTGAAGCTTTCTTT; CDR3aa: CASSIGTVTEAFF
abundance: -; d_gene: TRBD2; v_gene: TRBV30; j_gene: TRBJ2-1; CDR3nt: TGTGCCTCGCAACACGCTAGCGGTTACAAGAATGAGCAGTTCTTC; CDR3aa: CASQHASGYKNEQFF
abundance: -; d_gene: TRBD1; v_gene: TRBV19; j_gene: TRBJ1-2; CDR3nt: TGTGCCAGTACCGCGGCAGGGGGATTCTATGGCTACACCTTC; CDR3aa: CASTAAGGFYGYTF
abundance: once; d_gene: -; v_gene: TRBV4-1; j_gene: TRBJ2-3; CDR3nt: TGCGCCAGCAGCCAAGATCGTGACAGCCTCACAGATACGCAGTATTTT; CDR3aa: CASSQDRDSLTDTQYF
abundance: -; d_gene: -; v_gene: TRBV28; j_gene: TRBJ1-1; CDR3nt: TGTGCCAGCAGTTTGGAGGGGATAAACACTGAAGCTTTCTTT; CDR3aa: CASSLEGINTEAFF
abundance: -; d_gene: -; v_gene: TRBV27; j_gene: TRBJ2-1; CDR3nt: TGTGCCAGCAGTTACAGGGAGGGGAATGAGCAGTTCTTC; CDR3aa: CASSYREGNEQFF
abundance: -; d_gene: TRBD1; v_gene: TRBV6-6; j_gene: TRBJ1-5; CDR3nt: TGTGCCAGCAGACGGACAGGGGAAATGAATCAGCCCCAGCATTTT; CDR3aa: CASRRTGEMNQPQHF
abundance: -; d_gene: TRBD2; v_gene: TRBV19; j_gene: TRBJ2-7; CDR3nt: TGTGCCAGTAGTATCCTAGCGGGAGGCGACGAGCAGTACTTC; CDR3aa: CASSILAGGDEQYF
abundance: -; d_gene: -; v_gene: TRBV12-2; j_gene: TRBJ1-4; CDR3nt: TGTGCAAGTCGCTTACCCGACCAGGGGAGTCTCGAAAAACTGTTTTTT; CDR3aa: CASRLPDQGSLEKLFF
abundance: -; d_gene: TRBD1; v_gene: TRBV5-1; j_gene: TRBJ2-7; CDR3nt: TGCGCCAGCAGCCAAGCCGGACAGGCCTACGAGCAGTACTTC; CDR3aa: CASSQAGQAYEQYF
abundance: -; d_gene: TRBD1; v_gene: TRBV4-3; j_gene: TRBJ2-6; CDR3nt: TGCGCCAGCAGCCTGCGAGGACAGGGACCAGCCAAAGGCAACGTCCTGACTTTC; CDR3aa: CASSLRGQGPAKGNVLTF
abundance: -; d_gene: TRBD2; v_gene: TRBV7-8; j_gene: TRBJ2-7; CDR3nt: TGTGCCAGCAGCCCCCGGGGTAGCGGGACGTACGAGCAGTACTTC; CDR3aa: CASSPRGSGTYEQYF
abundance: once; d_gene: -; v_gene: TRBV6-5; j_gene: TRBJ1-1; CDR3nt: TGTGCCAGCAGTTACTCGGGGGCGCCGATCTCTGAAGCTTTCTTT; CDR3aa: CASSYSGAPISEAFF
abundance: -; d_gene: TRBD1; v_gene: TRBV19; j_gene: TRBJ1-5; CDR3nt: TGTGCCAGTAGTATAGGGACAGGGGACCTAAGCAATCAGCCCCAGCATTTT; CDR3aa: CASSIGTGDLSNQPQHF
abundance: once; d_gene: -; v_gene: TRBV6-1; j_gene: TRBJ2-7; CDR3nt: TGTGCCAGCAGTAAAAGAGGGGGAAGCTCCTACGAGCAGTACTTC; CDR3aa: CASSKRGGSSYEQYF
abundance: -; d_gene: -; v_gene: TRBV4-2; j_gene: TRBJ2-7; CDR3nt: TGTGCCAGCAGTTTCGGGGTAGCCTACGAGCAGTACTTC; CDR3aa: CASSFGVAYEQYF